This TCR beta chain was retrieved from a study of T cell responses to AZD1222 COVID-19 vaccine. Across the whole study: The study pooled second doses at about 4 or about 12 weeks.

Produced via immunoSEQ multiplex PCR; TCRdb's table is partial and in-frame only. The profile shows 120,000 to 150,000 clones, 70% to 90% of them singletons. General study points: Reports indicate that nearly half of spike-specific TCRs are directed at unmutated variant regions. Clonal diversity was possibly underestimated, and the donors were mostly white British, with more females.

As regards this clone: What it recognizes is unknown.

CDR3 length: 14 amino acids. Unmatched junction bases numbered 5, after V lost 3 bases and J lost 4 bases. Germline values: CDR1 SNHLY, CDR2 FYNNEI. This chain uses TRBV2 with TRBJ1-2, with 7 bases fitting TRBD1. This receptor was obtained from an adult in good health. Material: peripheral blood, obtained on day 0 of AZD1222 vaccination. This CDR3 reads CASSEEQGPYGYTF. The CDR3 DNA follows: TGTGCCAGCAGTGAGGAACAGGGGCCCTATGGCTACACCTTC. Supplemented by reference TRBV2 and TRBJ1-2, the full variable domain reads EPEVTQTPSHQVTQMGQEVILRCVPISNHLYFYWYRQILGQKVEFLVSFYNNEISEKSEIFDDQFSVERPDGSNFTLKIRSTKLEDSAMYFCASSEEQGPYGYTFGSGTRLTVV.